Listed here are 7 T cell receptor beta chains from one sample, sequenced in a study of neurological immune-mediated disorders. TCRdb reprocessed the 5' RACE reads via MiXCR and lists one record per CDR3 protein. The profile shows tens of thousands of distinct CDR3 sequences, over 9.5% of them singletons. Sequencing was done on a sample of PBMCs. These receptor sequences come from a woman aged 55-69 years with HTLV-1-associated myelopathy (HAM/TSP).

A word on this clonotype: The junction departs from germline at one end; a sequencing error may be responsible. The chain recombines TRBV7-2 with TRBJ1-2; D is perhaps TRBD1 (5 bases). Germline assignment: CDR1 SGHTA and CDR2 FQGNSA. This CDR3 is built from 14 residues. For the CDR3, the DNA is TGTGCCAGCAGCTTACCCGGGGGGATTAATGGCTACAACTTC. This encodes CASSLPGGINGYNF.

On this clonotype: A junction boundary mismatches the germline segment, possibly from a read error. This sequence joins TRBV20-1 and TRBJ1-1; a possible D gene is TRBD1 (5 bases). Germline CDR1 is DFQATT and CDR2 is SNEGSKA (reference sequence). This CDR3 is 15 amino acids long. The CDR3 spells CSARARGDSGTEALF. The CDR3 region has the DNA TGCAGTGCTAGAGCTCGTGGGGACTCCGGGACTGAAGCCTTATTT.

This clonotype was counted ten times or more. The chain employs TRBV6-2 or TRBV6-3 and TRBJ2-1, with D possibly called TRBD1 or TRBD2 (5 bases each). CDR1 is MNHEY, CDR2 SVGEGT, per germline. V was shortened by 6 bases and J by 13 bases, with 16 bases between the two germline ends. The CDR3 sequence is 12 residues long. The CDR3 sequence is CASRSPGRRQFF. CDR3 coding DNA: TGTGCCAGCAGGAGTCCGGGACGCCGTCAGTTCTTC.

This clonotype was found many times. The genes are TRBV6-5 and TRBJ2-7, with TRBD2 identical over 8 bases. Germline V gene data show CDR1 as MNHEY and CDR2 as SVGAGI. J lost 1 base, V lost 8 bases, and 10 bases had no gene match. There are 15 residues in the CDR3. The CDR3 protein is CASSRGGAESYEQYF. The CDR3 DNA reads as TGTGCCAGCTCCCGGGGGGGGGCAGAATCCTACGAGCAGTACTTC.

This clonotype has ten or more counts. The chain recombines TRBV3-1 with TRBJ1-2; 8 nucleotides agree with TRBD1. Germline CDR1 is LGHDT and CDR2 is YNNKEL (reference sequence). The ends lost 0 bases at V and 4 bases at J; junction bases unmatched: 4. The CDR3 loop spans 15 amino acids. In nucleotides, the CDR3 is TGTGCCAGCAGCCAAGACGCGGGACAGGCCTATGGCTACACCTTC. Translated, it gives CASSQDAGQAYGYTF.

This clonotype ranks as medium-sized (0.01 to 0.1%). V is TRBV5-1 and J is TRBJ1-5, with D unclear. The CDR3 is made up of 13 amino acids. Germline V gene sequence: CDR1 SGHRS, CDR2 YFSETQ. V shed 3 bases and J shed 5 bases, with 9 bases lying between them. The CDR3 bases are TGCGCCAGCAGCTCAACCCCAGATCAGCCCCAGCATTTT. This codes for CASSSTPDQPQHF.

J is TRBJ2-1 and V is TRBV6-5, with D possibly being TRBD2 (5 bases). Trimming shortened V by 8 bases and J by 6 bases, and 14 bases separated the two germline ends. This CDR3 is 13 amino acids long. Germline-derived CDR1 and CDR2 are MNHEY and SVGAGI. As DNA, the CDR3 is TGTGCCAGCGGCTCACTAGAGCCCAATGAGCAGTTCTTC. It yields the protein CASGSLEPNEQFF.